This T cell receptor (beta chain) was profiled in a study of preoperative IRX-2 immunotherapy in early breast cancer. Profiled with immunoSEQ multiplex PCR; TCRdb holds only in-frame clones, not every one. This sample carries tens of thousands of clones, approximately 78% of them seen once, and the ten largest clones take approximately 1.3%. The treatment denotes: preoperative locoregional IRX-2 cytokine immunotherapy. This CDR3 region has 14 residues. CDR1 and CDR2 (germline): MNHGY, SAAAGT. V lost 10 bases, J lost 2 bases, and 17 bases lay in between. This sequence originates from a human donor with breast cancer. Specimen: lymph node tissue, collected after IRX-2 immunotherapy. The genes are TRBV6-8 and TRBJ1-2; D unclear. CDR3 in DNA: TGTGCCATCGGTTTCAGCGACGTAAACTATGGCTACACCTTC. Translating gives CAIGFSDVNYGYTF.